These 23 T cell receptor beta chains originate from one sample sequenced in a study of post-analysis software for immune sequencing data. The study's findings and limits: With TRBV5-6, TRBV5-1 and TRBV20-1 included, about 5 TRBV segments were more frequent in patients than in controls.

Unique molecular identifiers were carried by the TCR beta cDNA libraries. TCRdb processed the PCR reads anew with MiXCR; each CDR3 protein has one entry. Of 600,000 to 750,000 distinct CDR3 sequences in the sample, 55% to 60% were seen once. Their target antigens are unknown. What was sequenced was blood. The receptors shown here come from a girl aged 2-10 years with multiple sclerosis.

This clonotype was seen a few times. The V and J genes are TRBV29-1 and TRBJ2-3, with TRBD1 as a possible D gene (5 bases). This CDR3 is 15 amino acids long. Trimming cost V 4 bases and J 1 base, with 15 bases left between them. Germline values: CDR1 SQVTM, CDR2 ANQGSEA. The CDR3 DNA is TGCAGCGTTGCGGTAGGGGTCGTTGGCACAGATACGCAGTATTTT. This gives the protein CSVAVGVVGTDTQYF.

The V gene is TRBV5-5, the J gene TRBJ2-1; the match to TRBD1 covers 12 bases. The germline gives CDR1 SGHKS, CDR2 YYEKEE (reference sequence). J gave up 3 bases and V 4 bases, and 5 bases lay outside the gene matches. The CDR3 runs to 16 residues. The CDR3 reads CASSRDRGRIYNEQFF. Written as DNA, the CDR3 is TGTGCCAGCAGCCGGGACAGGGGGCGAATCTACAATGAGCAGTTCTTC.

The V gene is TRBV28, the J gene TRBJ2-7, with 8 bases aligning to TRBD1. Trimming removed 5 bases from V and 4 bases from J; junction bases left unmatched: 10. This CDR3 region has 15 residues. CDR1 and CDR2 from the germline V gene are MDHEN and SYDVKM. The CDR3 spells CASSTPDRAEYEQYF. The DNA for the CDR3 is TGTGCCAGCAGTACCCCGGACAGGGCCGAATACGAGCAGTACTTC.

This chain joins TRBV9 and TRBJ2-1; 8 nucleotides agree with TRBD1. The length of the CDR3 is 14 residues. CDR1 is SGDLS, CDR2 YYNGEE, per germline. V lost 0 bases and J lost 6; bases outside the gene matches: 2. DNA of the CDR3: TGTGCCAGCAGCGTAGTAACAGGGGGCAATGAGCAGTTCTTC. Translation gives CASSVVTGGNEQFF.

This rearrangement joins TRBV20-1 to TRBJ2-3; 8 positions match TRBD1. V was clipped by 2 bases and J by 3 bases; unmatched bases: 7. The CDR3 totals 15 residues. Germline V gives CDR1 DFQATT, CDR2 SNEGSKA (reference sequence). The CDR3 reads CSARLGTGGTDTQYF. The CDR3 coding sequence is TGCAGTGCTAGACTCGGGACAGGTGGGACAGATACGCAGTATTTT.

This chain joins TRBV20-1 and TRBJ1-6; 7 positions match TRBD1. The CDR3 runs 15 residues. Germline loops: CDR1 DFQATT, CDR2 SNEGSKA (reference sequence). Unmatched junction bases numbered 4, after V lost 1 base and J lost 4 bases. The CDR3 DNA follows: TGCAGTGCTAGAGGCAGGGGGACGTATAATTCACCCCTCCACTTT. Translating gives CSARGRGTYNSPLHF.

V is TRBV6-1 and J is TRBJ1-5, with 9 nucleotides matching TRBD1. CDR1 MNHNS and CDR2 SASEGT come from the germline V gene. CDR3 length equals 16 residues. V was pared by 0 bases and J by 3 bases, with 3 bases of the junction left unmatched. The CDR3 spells CASSEAWTGVNQPQHF. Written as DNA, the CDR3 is TGTGCCAGCAGTGAAGCGTGGACAGGGGTCAATCAGCCCCAGCATTTT.

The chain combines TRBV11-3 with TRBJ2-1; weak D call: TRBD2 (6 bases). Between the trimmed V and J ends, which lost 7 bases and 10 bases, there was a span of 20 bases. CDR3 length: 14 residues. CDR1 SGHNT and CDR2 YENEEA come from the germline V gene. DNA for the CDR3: TGTGCCAGCACCCTGGGTCGGAATAGCGGAGAGCAGTTCTTC. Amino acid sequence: CASTLGRNSGEQFF.

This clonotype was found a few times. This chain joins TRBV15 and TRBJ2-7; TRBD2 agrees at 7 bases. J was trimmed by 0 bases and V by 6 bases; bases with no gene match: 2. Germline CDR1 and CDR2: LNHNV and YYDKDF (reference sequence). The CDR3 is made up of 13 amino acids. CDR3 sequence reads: CATSWGGSYEQYF. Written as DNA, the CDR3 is TGTGCCACCAGTTGGGGGGGCTCCTACGAGCAGTACTTC.

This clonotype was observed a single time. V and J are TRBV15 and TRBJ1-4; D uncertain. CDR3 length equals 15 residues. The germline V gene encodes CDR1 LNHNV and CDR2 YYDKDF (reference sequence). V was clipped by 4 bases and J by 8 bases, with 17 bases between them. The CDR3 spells CATSTLWTTGEKLFF. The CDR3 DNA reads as TGTGCCACCAGCACCCTATGGACGACGGGGGAAAAACTGTTTTTT.

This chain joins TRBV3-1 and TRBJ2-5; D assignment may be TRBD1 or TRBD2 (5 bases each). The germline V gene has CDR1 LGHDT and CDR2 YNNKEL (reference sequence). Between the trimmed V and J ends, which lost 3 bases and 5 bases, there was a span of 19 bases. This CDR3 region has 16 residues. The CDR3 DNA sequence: TGTGCCAGCAGCCAGGAAGGGACCCTTCGCCCTGAGACCCAGTACTTC. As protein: CASSQEGTLRPETQYF.

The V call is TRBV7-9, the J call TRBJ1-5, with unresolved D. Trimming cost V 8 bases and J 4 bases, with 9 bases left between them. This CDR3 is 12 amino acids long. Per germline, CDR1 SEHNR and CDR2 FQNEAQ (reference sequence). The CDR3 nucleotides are TGTGCCAGCCAGGAGGCTAATCAGCCCCAGCATTTT. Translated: CASQEANQPQHF.

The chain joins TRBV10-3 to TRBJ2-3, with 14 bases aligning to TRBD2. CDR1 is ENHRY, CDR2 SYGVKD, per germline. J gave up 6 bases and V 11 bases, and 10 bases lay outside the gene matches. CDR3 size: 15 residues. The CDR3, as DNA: TGTGCCGTCGGGACTAGCGGGGGCAGGTGGGATACGCAGTATTTT. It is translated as CAVGTSGGRWDTQYF.

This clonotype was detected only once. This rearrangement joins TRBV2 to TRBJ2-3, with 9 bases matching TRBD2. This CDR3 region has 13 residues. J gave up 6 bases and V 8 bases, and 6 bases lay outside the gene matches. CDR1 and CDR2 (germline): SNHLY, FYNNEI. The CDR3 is CASLAGGRDTQYF. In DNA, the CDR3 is TGTGCCAGCTTGGCGGGAGGGAGGGATACGCAGTATTTT.

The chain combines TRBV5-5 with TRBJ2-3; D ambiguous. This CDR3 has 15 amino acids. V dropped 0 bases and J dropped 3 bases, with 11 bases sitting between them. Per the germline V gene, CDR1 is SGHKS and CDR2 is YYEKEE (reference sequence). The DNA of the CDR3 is TGTGCCAGCAGCTTGGGGAGTATTCGAACAGATACGCAGTATTTT. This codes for CASSLGSIRTDTQYF.

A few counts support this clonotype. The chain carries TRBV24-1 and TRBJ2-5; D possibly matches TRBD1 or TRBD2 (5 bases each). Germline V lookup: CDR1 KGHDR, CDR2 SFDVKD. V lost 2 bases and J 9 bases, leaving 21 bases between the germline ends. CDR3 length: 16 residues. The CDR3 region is CATSDSGPVIFGAQYF. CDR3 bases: TGTGCCACCAGTGATTCGGGACCAGTGATTTTTGGGGCCCAGTACTTC.

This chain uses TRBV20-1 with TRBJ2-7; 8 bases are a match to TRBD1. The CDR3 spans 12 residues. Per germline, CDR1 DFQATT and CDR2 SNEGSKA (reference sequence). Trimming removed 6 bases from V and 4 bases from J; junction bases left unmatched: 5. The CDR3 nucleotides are TGCAGTGCAACGGACAGGGTTTACGAGCAGTACTTC. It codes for CSATDRVYEQYF.

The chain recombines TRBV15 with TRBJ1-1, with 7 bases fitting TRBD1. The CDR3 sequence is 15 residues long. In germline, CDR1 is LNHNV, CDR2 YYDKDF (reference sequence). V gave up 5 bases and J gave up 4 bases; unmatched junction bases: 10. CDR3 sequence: CATSGDPRGGTEAFF. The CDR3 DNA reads TGTGCCACCAGCGGGGACCCCAGGGGGGGCACTGAAGCTTTCTTT.

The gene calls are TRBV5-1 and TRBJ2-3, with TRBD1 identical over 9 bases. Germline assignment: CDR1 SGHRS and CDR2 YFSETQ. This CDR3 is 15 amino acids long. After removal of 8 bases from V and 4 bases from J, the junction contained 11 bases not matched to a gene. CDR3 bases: TGCGCCAGTAGCGACAGGGGGAAAAGAGCAGATACGCAGTATTTT. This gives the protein CASSDRGKRADTQYF.

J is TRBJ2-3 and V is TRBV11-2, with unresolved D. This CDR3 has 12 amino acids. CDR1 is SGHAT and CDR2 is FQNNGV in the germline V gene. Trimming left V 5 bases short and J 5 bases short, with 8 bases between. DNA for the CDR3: TGTGCCAGCAGCCTCCTGATAGATACGCAGTATTTT. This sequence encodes CASSLLIDTQYF.

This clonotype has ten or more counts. The CDR3: CASSDSGEHNEQFF. In DNA, the CDR3 is TGTGCCAGCAGTGACTCGGGGGAACACAATGAGCAGTTCTTC. The chain combines TRBV6-4 with TRBJ2-1; tentatively, D is TRBD1 or TRBD2 (5 bases each). The CDR3 totals 14 residues. Trimming stripped 0 bases from V and 5 bases from J, with 8 bases between. Per the germline V gene, CDR1 is MRHNA and CDR2 is SNTAGT.

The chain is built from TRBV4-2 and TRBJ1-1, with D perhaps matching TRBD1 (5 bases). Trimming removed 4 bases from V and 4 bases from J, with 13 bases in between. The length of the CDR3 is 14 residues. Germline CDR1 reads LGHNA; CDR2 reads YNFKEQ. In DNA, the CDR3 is TGTGCCAGCAGCCCTCACAGGTTTCGCACTGAAGCTTTCTTT. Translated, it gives CASSPHRFRTEAFF.

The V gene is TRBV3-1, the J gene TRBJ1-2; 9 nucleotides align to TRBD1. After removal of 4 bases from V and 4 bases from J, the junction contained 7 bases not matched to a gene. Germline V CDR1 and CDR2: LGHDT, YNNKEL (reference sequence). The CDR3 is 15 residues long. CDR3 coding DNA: TGTGCCAGCAGCCCAGGCGCACAGGGGGCCTATGGCTACACCTTC. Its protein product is CASSPGAQGAYGYTF.